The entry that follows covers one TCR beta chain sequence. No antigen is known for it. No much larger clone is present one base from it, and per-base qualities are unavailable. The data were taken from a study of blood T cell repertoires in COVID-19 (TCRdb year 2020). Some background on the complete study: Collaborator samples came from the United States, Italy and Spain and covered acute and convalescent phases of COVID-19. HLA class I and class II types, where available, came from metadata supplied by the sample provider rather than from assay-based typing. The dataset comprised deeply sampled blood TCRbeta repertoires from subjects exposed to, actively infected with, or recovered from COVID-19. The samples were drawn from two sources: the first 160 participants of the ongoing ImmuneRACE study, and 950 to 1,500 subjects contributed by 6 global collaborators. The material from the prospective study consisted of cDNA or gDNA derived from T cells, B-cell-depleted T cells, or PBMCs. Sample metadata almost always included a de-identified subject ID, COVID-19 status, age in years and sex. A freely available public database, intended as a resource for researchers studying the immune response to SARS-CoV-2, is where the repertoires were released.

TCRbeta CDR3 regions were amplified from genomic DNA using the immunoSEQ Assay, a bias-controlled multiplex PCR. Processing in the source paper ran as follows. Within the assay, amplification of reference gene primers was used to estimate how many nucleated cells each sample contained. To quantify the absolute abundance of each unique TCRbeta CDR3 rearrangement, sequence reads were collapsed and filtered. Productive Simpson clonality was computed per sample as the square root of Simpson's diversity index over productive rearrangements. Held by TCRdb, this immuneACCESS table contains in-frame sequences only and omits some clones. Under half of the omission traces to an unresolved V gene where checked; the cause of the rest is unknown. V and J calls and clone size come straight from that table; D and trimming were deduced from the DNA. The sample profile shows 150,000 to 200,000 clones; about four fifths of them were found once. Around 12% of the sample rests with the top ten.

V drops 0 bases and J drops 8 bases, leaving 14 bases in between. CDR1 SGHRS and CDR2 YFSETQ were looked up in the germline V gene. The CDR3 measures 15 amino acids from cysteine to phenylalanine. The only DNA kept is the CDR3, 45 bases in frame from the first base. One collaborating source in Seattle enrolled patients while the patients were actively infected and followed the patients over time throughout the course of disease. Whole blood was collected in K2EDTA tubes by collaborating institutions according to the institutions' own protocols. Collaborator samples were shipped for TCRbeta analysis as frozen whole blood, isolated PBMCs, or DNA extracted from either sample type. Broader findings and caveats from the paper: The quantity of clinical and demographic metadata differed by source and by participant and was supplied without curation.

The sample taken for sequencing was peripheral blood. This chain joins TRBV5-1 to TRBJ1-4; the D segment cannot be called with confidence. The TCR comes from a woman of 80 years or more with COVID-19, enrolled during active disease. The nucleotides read TGCGCCAGCAGCTTGGGATCCCTAACCAACGAAAAACTGTTTTTT. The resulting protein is CASSLGSLTNEKLFF.